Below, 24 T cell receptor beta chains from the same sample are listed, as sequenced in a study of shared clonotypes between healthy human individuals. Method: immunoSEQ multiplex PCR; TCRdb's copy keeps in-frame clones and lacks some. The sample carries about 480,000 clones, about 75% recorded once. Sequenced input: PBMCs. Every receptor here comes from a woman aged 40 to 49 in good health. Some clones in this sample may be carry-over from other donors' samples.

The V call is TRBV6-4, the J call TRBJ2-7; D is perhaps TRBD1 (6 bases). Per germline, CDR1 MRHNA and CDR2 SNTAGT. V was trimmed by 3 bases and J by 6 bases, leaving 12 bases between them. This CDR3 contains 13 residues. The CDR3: CASSEARGSEQYF. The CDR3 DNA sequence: TGTGCCAGCAGTGAGGCCAGGGGCAGCGAGCAGTACTTC.

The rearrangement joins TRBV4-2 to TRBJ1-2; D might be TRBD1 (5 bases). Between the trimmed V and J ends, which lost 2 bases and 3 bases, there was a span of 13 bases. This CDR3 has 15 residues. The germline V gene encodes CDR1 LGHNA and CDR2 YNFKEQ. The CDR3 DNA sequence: TGTGCCAGCAGCCAACTTGGGAGGGGCGACTATGGCTACACCTTC. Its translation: CASSQLGRGDYGYTF.

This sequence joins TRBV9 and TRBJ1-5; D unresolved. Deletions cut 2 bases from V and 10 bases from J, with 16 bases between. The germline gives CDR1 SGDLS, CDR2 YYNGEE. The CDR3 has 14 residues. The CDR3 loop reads CASSVLGGGGPQHF. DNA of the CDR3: TGTGCCAGCAGCGTCCTTGGAGGTGGCGGTCCCCAGCATTTT.

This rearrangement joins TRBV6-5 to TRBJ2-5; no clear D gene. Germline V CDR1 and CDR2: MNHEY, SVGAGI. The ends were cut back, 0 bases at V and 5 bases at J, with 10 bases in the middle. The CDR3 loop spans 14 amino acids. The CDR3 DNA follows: TGTGCCAGCAGTTACTCTGCCTGGGATGAGACCCAGTACTTC. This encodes CASSYSAWDETQYF.

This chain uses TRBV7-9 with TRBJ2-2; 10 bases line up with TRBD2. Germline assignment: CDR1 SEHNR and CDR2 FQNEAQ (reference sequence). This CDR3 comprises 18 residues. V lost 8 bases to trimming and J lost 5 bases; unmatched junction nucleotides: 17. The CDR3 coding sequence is TGTGCCAGCCTACCGAGGCGGCTAGCGGGAGATCGGACCGGGGAGCTGTTTTTT. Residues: CASLPRRLAGDRTGELFF.

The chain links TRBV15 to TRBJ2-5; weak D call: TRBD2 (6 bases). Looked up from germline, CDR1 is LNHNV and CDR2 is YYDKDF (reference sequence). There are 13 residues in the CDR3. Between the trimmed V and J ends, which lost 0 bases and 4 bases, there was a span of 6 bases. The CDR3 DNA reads TGTGCCACCAGCAGAGAGACTAGAGAGACCCAGTACTTC. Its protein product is CATSRETRETQYF. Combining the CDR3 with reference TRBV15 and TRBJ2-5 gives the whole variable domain DAMVIQNPRYQVTQFGKPVTLSCSQTLNHNVMYWYQQKSSQAPKLLFHYYDKDFNNEADTPDNFQSRRPNTSFCFLDIRSPGLGDTAMYLCATSRETRETQYFGPGTRLLVL.

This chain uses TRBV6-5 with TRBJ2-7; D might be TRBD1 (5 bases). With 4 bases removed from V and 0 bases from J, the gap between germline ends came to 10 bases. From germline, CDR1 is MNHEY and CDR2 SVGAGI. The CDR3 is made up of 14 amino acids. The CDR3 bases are TGTGCCAGCAGTTTAACAGGATACTCCTACGAGCAGTACTTC. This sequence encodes CASSLTGYSYEQYF.

The CDR3 region is CASSLGEGSTEAFF. The DNA for the CDR3 is TGCGCCAGCAGCTTGGGGGAGGGATCCACTGAAGCTTTCTTT. The chain uses TRBV5-1 and TRBJ1-1; D remains unclear. Germline V lookup: CDR1 SGHRS, CDR2 YFSETQ. The CDR3 loop spans 14 amino acids. Trimming pared 0 bases from V and 4 bases from J, leaving 10 bases between.

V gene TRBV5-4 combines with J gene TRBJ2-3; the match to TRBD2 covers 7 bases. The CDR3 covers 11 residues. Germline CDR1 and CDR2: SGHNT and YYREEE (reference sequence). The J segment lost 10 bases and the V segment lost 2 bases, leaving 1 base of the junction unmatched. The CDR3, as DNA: TGTGCCAGCAGCTTTGGGGGGGCGCAGTATTTT. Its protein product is CASSFGGAQYF.

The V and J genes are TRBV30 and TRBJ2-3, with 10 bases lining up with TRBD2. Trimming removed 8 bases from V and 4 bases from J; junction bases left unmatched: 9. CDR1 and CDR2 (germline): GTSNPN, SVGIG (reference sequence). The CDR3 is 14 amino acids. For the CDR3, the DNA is TGTGCCCTGAATGGGCTAGCGGGAGCAGATACGCAGTATTTT. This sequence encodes CALNGLAGADTQYF.

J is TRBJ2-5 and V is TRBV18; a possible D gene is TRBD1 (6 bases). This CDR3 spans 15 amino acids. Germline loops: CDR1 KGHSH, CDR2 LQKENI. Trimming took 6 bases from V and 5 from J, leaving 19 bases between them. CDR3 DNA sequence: TGTGCCAGCTCGCTCGGGACACCCCAGGCCGAGACCCAGTACTTC. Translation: CASSLGTPQAETQYF.

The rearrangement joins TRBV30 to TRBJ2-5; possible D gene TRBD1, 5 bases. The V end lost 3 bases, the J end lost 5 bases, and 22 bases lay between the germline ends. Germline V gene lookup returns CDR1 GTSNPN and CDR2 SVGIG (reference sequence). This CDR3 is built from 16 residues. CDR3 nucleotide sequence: TGTGCCTGGAGCTCTAATTCTCAGGGCCGTGTGGAGACCCAGTACTTC. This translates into CAWSSNSQGRVETQYF.

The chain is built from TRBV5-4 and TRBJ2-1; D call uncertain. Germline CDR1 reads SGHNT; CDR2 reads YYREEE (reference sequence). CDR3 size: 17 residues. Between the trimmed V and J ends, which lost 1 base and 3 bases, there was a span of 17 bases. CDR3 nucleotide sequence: TGTGCCAGCAGCTTGCCTAGGGATCCTCCGGGCTACAATGAGCAGTTCTTC. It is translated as CASSLPRDPPGYNEQFF.

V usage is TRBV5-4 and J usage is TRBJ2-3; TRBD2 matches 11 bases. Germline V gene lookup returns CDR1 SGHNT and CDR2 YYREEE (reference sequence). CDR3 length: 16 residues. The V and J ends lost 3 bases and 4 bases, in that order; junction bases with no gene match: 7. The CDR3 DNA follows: TGTGCCAGCAGCTCCCGGACTAGCGGGTTTTCAGATACGCAGTATTTT. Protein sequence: CASSSRTSGFSDTQYF.

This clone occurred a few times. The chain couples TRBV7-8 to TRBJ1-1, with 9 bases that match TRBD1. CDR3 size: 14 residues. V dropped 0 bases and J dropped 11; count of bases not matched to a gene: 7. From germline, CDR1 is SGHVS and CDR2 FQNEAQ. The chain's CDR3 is CASSLAGTGRSAFF. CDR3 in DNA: TGTGCCAGCAGCTTAGCGGGGACAGGGAGGAGCGCTTTCTTT.

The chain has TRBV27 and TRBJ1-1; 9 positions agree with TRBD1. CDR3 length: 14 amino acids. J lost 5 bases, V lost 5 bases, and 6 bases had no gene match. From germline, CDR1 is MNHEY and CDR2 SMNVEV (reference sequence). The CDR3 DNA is TGTGCCAGCAGTAGACAGGGGGTTGGTACTGAAGCTTTCTTT. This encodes CASSRQGVGTEAFF.

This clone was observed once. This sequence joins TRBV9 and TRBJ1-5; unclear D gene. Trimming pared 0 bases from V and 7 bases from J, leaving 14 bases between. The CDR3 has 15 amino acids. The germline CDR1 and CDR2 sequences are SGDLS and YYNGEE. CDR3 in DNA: TGTGCCAGCAGCGTAGGCGTAGGGTTGGAGCAGCCCCAGCATTTT. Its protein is CASSVGVGLEQPQHF.

The CDR3 reads CASSLPTRHGATYEQYF. The CDR3 DNA sequence: TGTGCCAGCAGTTTACCAACTAGACACGGAGCGACCTACGAGCAGTACTTC. This rearrangement joins TRBV27 to TRBJ2-7; D possibly corresponds to TRBD2 (5 bases). Germline V gene lookup returns CDR1 MNHEY and CDR2 SMNVEV (reference sequence). The CDR3 sequence is 17 residues long. Trimming left V 2 bases short and J 2 bases short, with 19 bases between.

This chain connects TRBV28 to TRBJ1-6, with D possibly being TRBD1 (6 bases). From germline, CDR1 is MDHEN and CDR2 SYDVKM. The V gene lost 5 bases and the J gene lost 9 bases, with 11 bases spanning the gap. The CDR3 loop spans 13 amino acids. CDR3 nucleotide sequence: TGTGCCAGCAGTCTAACACAGGGTTCACCCCTCCACTTT. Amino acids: CASSLTQGSPLHF. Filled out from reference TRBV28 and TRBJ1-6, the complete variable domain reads DVKVTQSSRYLVKRTGEKVFLECVQDMDHENMFWYRQDPGLGLRLIYFSYDVKMKEKGDIPEGYSVSREKKERFSLILESASTNQTSMYLCASSLTQGSPLHFGNGTRLTVT.

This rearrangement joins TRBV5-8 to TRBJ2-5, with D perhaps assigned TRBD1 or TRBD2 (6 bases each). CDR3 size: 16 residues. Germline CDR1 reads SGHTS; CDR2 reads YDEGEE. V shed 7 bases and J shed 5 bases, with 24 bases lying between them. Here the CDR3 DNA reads TGTGCCAGCGAGGTGGTAGGGGGGCCGCGTCTGGAGACCCAGTACTTC. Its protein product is CASEVVGGPRLETQYF.

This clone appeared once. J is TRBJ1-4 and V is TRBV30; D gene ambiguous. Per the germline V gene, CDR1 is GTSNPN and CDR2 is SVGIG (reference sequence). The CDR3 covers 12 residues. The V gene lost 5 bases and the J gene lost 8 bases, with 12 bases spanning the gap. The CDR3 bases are TGTGCCTGGGGGGTGCAGTCGGAAAAACTGTTTTTT. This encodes CAWGVQSEKLFF.

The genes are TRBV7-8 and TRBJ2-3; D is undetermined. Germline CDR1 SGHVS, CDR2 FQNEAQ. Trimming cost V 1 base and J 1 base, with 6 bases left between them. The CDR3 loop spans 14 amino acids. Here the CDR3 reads CASSLGSGTDTQYF. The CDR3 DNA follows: TGTGCCAGCAGCTTAGGCTCAGGCACAGATACGCAGTATTTT.

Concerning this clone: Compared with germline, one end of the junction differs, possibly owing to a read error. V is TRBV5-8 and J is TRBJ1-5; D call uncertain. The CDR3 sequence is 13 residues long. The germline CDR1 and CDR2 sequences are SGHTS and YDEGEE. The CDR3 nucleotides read TGTGCCAGAAGCTTGGCGCAAAATCAGCCCCAGCATTTT. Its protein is CARSLAQNQPQHF.

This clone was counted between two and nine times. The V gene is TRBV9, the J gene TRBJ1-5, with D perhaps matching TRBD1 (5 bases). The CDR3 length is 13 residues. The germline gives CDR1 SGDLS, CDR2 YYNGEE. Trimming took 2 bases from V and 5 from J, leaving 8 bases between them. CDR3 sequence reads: CASSVGVDQPQHF. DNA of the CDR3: TGTGCCAGCAGCGTGGGGGTGGATCAGCCCCAGCATTTT. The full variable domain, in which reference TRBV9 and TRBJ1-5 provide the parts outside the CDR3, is DSGVTQTPKHLITATGQRVTLRCSPRSGDLSVYWYQQSLDQGLQFLIQYYNGEERAKGNILERFSAQQFPDLHSELNLSSLELGDSALYFCASSVGVDQPQHFGDGTRLSIL.